The 15 T cell receptor beta chains presented below share a single source sample, sequenced in a study of blood T cells in healthy people across ages. Using a J-beta primer mix together with a sample-barcoded 5' primer, a second PCR was run for roughly 6 to 12 cycles. Each CDR3 protein is one row after TCRdb ran MiXCR on the 5' RACE reads. The repertoire includes around 1,600,000 distinct CDR3 sequences, about 42% of them detected once, and just over 4% sits in the top ten. Sequencing was carried out using blood. The receptors here all came from a woman younger than 35 in good health.

The V and J genes are TRBV29-1 and TRBJ1-4, with TRBD1 as a possible D gene (5 bases). V shed 4 bases and J shed 4 bases, with 7 bases lying between them. Germline V CDR1 and CDR2: SQVTM, ANQGSEA. This CDR3 contains 12 residues. This CDR3 reads CSVAQGNEKLFF. The CDR3 coding sequence is TGCAGCGTTGCCCAGGGTAATGAAAAACTGTTTTTT. Filled out from reference TRBV29-1 and TRBJ1-4, the complete variable domain reads SAVISQKPSRDICQRGTSLTIQCQVDSQVTMMFWYRQQPGQSLTLIATANQGSEATYESGFVIDKFPISRPNLTFSTLTVSNMSPEDSSIYLCSVAQGNEKLFFGSGTQLSVL.

In this sample, this clonotype turned up a few times. The chain couples TRBV11-2 to TRBJ2-7; tentatively, D is TRBD2 (6 bases). This CDR3 contains 14 residues. V dropped 6 bases and J dropped 7 bases, with 19 bases sitting between them. Per the germline V gene, CDR1 is SGHAT and CDR2 is FQNNGV. Here the CDR3 DNA reads TGTGCCAGCAGTGGGACTCTTATCTACAATGAGCAGTACTTC. Translated: CASSGTLIYNEQYF.

This clonotype was observed a few times. The rearrangement links TRBV12-3 or TRBV12-4 to TRBJ1-5; D remains ambiguous. The CDR3 is made up of 13 amino acids. Trimming pared 2 bases from V and 4 bases from J, leaving 6 bases between. The CDR3 nucleotides read TGTGCCAGCAGTTTACGGGTTAATCAGCCCCAGCATTTT. This sequence encodes CASSLRVNQPQHF.

This clonotype came up a few times. This rearrangement joins TRBV25-1 to TRBJ1-2, with D unresolved. Trimming stripped 6 bases from V and 4 bases from J, with 15 bases between. This CDR3 is 14 amino acids long. The germline gives CDR1 MGHDK, CDR2 SYGVNS. CDR3 nucleotide sequence: TGTGCCAGCAGGGAAGCGGGCAGAGTCTATGGCTACACCTTC. This codes for CASREAGRVYGYTF.

The chain has TRBV20-1 and TRBJ1-2; D ambiguous. Trimming removed 0 bases from V and 2 bases from J, with 13 bases in between. Germline values: CDR1 DFQATT, CDR2 SNEGSKA (reference sequence). This CDR3 is 15 amino acids long. CDR3 protein: CSARDQGSRNYGYTF. DNA for the CDR3: TGCAGTGCTAGAGATCAAGGTTCGAGAAACTATGGCTACACCTTC.

V is TRBV12-3 or TRBV12-4 and J is TRBJ1-2; a weak D match, TRBD1 (5 bases). Trimming stripped 3 bases from V and 8 bases from J, with 16 bases between. This CDR3 has 14 amino acids. CDR3 protein: CASSFADTLRGYTF. The CDR3, as DNA: TGTGCCAGCAGTTTCGCGGACACCCTTAGGGGCTACACCTTC.

This chain joins TRBV18 and TRBJ1-1, with TRBD1 matching 10 bases. Germline V gives CDR1 KGHSH, CDR2 LQKENI. The V segment lost 3 bases and the J segment 7 bases; nucleotides outside the gene matches: 5. There are 14 residues in the CDR3. The CDR3 sequence is CASSPGTGVIEAFF. The CDR3 coding sequence is TGTGCCAGCTCACCGGGGACAGGGGTGATTGAAGCTTTCTTT.

This clonotype has a handful of counts. This chain links TRBV7-9 with TRBJ2-3; the D gene is possibly TRBD2 (5 bases). Trimming shortened V by 2 bases and J by 5 bases, and 14 bases separated the two germline ends. This CDR3 is built from 15 residues. CDR1 SEHNR and CDR2 FQNEAQ come from the germline V gene (reference sequence). As DNA, the CDR3 is TGTGCCAGCAGCTTAATTGCCAGCGGTGGAGATACGCAGTATTTT. Encoded protein: CASSLIASGGDTQYF. Supplemented by reference TRBV7-9 and TRBJ2-3, the full variable domain reads DTGVSQNPRHKITKRGQNVTFRCDPISEHNRLYWYRQTLGQGPEFLTYFQNEAQLEKSRLLSDRFSAERPKGSFSTLEIQRTEQGDSAMYLCASSLIASGGDTQYFGPGTRLTVL.

This clonotype has a handful of counts. This chain links TRBV20-1 with TRBJ1-1, with TRBD1 identical over 9 bases. With 4 bases clipped from V and 3 bases from J, the junction kept 3 bases outside the gene matches. Germline V gives CDR1 DFQATT, CDR2 SNEGSKA (reference sequence). The CDR3 loop spans 13 amino acids. DNA of the CDR3: TGCAGTGCTATCGACAGGGGGGACACTGAAGCTTTCTTT. Protein product: CSAIDRGDTEAFF.

This chain uses TRBV9 with TRBJ1-1, with TRBD1 identical over 9 bases. The V gene end was trimmed by 4 bases and the J gene end by 3 bases; junction bases not matched to a gene: 7. Germline CDR1 and CDR2: SGDLS and YYNGEE. There are 15 residues in the CDR3. The chain's CDR3 is CASSKWTGEDTEAFF. Here the CDR3 DNA reads TGTGCCAGCAGCAAGTGGACAGGGGAGGACACTGAAGCTTTCTTT.

The sample holds a few counts of this clonotype. V and J are TRBV6-5 and TRBJ2-3; the match to TRBD2 covers 12 bases. Looked up from germline, CDR1 is MNHEY and CDR2 is SVGAGI. The CDR3 runs 17 residues. Unmatched junction bases numbered 8, after V lost 4 bases and J lost 3 bases. CDR3 protein: CASSLGLAGGRTDTQYF. The DNA for the CDR3 is TGTGCCAGCAGTTTGGGGCTAGCGGGGGGGAGAACAGATACGCAGTATTTT.

The rearrangement links TRBV12-3 or TRBV12-4 to TRBJ1-6; D is undetermined. Trimming pared 0 bases from V and 1 base from J, leaving 7 bases between. The CDR3 is 16 amino acids. CDR3 DNA sequence: TGTGCCAGCAGTTTAGCCCCGGAATCCTATAATTCACCCCTCCACTTT. This translates into CASSLAPESYNSPLHF.

This sequence joins TRBV27 and TRBJ2-7; tentatively, D is TRBD1 or TRBD2 (5 bases each). This CDR3 region has 13 residues. The V gene's germline CDR1 is MNHEY and CDR2 SMNVEV (reference sequence). The germline V and J ends were trimmed by 5 bases and 6 bases, with 14 bases remaining between them. The CDR3 loop is CASSVSPGTEQYF. CDR3 nucleotides: TGTGCCAGCAGTGTCTCCCCAGGGACCGAGCAGTACTTC.

This chain uses TRBV12-3 or TRBV12-4 with TRBJ2-5, with D perhaps TRBD2 (5 bases). The DNA end lines up better with TRBJ2-7; the J call may be wrong. The CDR3 is 13 residues long. The chain's CDR3 is CASGPLRVYEQYF. For the CDR3, the DNA is TGTGCCAGCGGTCCTCTGAGGGTTTACGAGCAGTACTTC.

At least ten counts were recorded for this clonotype. V gene TRBV10-2 combines with J gene TRBJ2-3; D not resolved. This CDR3 region has 16 residues. Germline CDR1 WSHSY, CDR2 SAAADI. The V and J ends lost 3 bases and 0 bases respectively, with 13 bases between them. The CDR3: CASSDKAHSSTDTQYF. The CDR3 coding sequence is TGCGCCAGCAGTGACAAAGCGCATTCTAGCACAGATACGCAGTATTTT.